These T cell receptor beta chains were read from a single sample in a study of cytomegalovirus exposure and HLA in healthy donors. Clones were read by immunoSEQ multiplex PCR, and TCRdb kept only the in-frame ones, dropping some. The sample holds 35,000 or so clones, approximately 80% seen once. Sequenced sample: PBMCs. These TCRs come from a woman in her 40s in good health and CMV-seronegative. Both conserved end residues are part of each CDR3. A D gene is named only where the DNA matches it firmly. Clone size, where shown, is once, few, many, or a class for clones that have expanded.

CDR3aa	CDR3nt	v_gene	j_gene	abundance	d_gene
CASSQGDYPTNEKLFF	TGCGCCAGCAGCCAAGGAGACTACCCAACTAATGAAAAACTGTTTTTT	TRBV4-1	TRBJ1-4	NA	NA
CSAVIRRLRNEAFF	TGCAGCGCCGTCATCAGGAGGCTACGTAATGAAGCTTTCTTT	TRBV29-1	TRBJ1-1	NA	NA
CASSLGSGVNEQYF	TGTGCCAGCAGCTTAGGTTCAGGGGTCAACGAGCAGTACTTC	TRBV7-9	TRBJ2-7	NA	NA
CASSPGLGRSYNSPLHF	TGTGCCAGTAGTCCAGGGTTGGGCCGCTCCTATAATTCACCCCTCCACTTT	TRBV19	TRBJ1-6	NA	NA
CASGQDGAGELFF	TGCGCCAGCGGACAGGATGGGGCCGGGGAGCTGTTTTTT	TRBV5-1	TRBJ2-2	NA	TRBD1
CASSLIGASGGETQYF	TGTGCCAGCAGTTTAATAGGGGCTAGCGGGGGGGAGACCCAGTACTTC	TRBV28	TRBJ2-5	NA	TRBD2
CASTRRSSGNTIYF	TGTGCCAGTACCCGGAGGAGCTCTGGAAACACCATATATTTT	TRBV19	TRBJ1-3	NA	NA
CASSARPGNTIYF	TGTGCCAGCAGCGCCCGTCCGGGAAACACCATATATTTT	TRBV9	TRBJ1-3	once	NA
CASSSLLAENTDTQYF	TGTGCCAGCAGCTCCCTACTAGCGGAGAACACAGATACGCAGTATTTT	TRBV11-2	TRBJ2-3	NA	TRBD2
CASSFGQGWETQYF	TGTGCCAGCAGCTTCGGACAGGGCTGGGAGACCCAGTACTTC	TRBV5-8	TRBJ2-5	NA	TRBD1
CSVERGHNEQFF	TGCAGCGTTGAACGGGGTCACAATGAGCAGTTCTTC	TRBV29-1	TRBJ2-1	NA	NA
CASSVGTSGGAFYEQYF	TGTGCCAGTAGTGTCGGGACTAGCGGGGGGGCCTTCTACGAGCAGTACTTC	TRBV19	TRBJ2-7	NA	TRBD2
CASSFGVVGETQYF	TGCGCCAGCAGCTTCGGGGTAGTCGGGGAGACCCAGTACTTC	TRBV5-1	TRBJ2-5	NA	NA
CASAAGDLSNQPQHF	TGTGCCAGCGCCGCGGGTGACTTGAGCAATCAGCCCCAGCATTTT	TRBV6-5	TRBJ1-5	NA	NA
CASSPLAGYGVTDEQFF	TGTGCCAGTTCACCCCTAGCGGGGTACGGTGTAACCGATGAGCAGTTCTTC	TRBV2	TRBJ2-1	NA	TRBD2
CASSLEQGMNTGELFF	TGCGCCAGCAGCCTGGAGCAGGGTATGAACACCGGGGAGCTGTTTTTT	TRBV4-3	TRBJ2-2	NA	NA
CSVDDRARPGELFF	TGCAGCGTCGACGACAGGGCCCGGCCCGGGGAGCTGTTTTTT	TRBV29-1	TRBJ2-2	few	TRBD1
CASSPDPQLAYGYTF	TGCGCCAGCAGCCCCGACCCACAGCTAGCGTATGGCTACACCTTC	TRBV5-1	TRBJ1-2	NA	NA
CASSLKSTRVLSNTGELFF	TGTGCCAGCAGTTTAAAGAGTACCAGGGTTTTGTCGAACACCGGGGAGCTGTTTTTT	TRBV27	TRBJ2-2	NA	NA
CASSHTAIGPRDTQYF	TGTGCCAGCAGCCATACGGCTATAGGCCCCAGGGATACGCAGTATTTT	TRBV14	TRBJ2-3	NA	NA
CASSLTGGHEQYF	TGTGCCAGTAGCCTGACAGGGGGCCACGAGCAGTACTTC	TRBV19	TRBJ2-7	NA	TRBD1
CASSPGSNTEAFF	TGTGCCAGCAGCCCCGGGTCGAACACTGAAGCTTTCTTT	TRBV7-2	TRBJ1-1	NA	NA
CASNPDRPPNTGELFF	TGTGCCAGCAACCCCGACAGACCTCCGAACACCGGGGAGCTGTTTTTT	TRBV28	TRBJ2-2	NA	NA
CASSGTGGSGYTF	TGTGCCAGCAGCGGGACAGGGGGCAGTGGCTACACCTTC	TRBV7-2	TRBJ1-2	NA	TRBD1
CASSRQVSNEKLFF	TGTGCCAGCAGCCGACAGGTCTCTAATGAAAAACTGTTTTTT	TRBV5-5	TRBJ1-4	once	NA
CASSQAGTGYRNTQYF	TGCGCCAGCAGCCAAGCCGGGACAGGGTATAGGAATACGCAGTATTTT	TRBV4-1	TRBJ2-3	once	TRBD1
CASSLAAIGANVLTF	TGTGCCAGCAGCTTAGCAGCAATCGGGGCCAACGTCCTGACTTTC	TRBV7-9	TRBJ2-6	NA	NA
CASSLAESGTQYF	TGTGCTAGCAGCTTAGCCGAAAGCGGGACCCAGTACTTC	TRBV7-7	TRBJ2-5	NA	NA
CATGAGVKLFF	TGTGCCACGGGGGCGGGGGTAAAACTGTTTTTT	TRBV6-6	TRBJ1-4	NA	NA
CSATTGDGDTGELLF	TGCAGCGCTACCACAGGGGATGGAGACACCGGGGAGCTGCTTTTT	TRBV29-1	TRBJ2-2	NA	TRBD1
CASSLFHRMLNTEAFF	TGTGCCAGCAGTCTCTTCCACAGGATGCTGAACACTGAAGCTTTCTTT	TRBV7-9	TRBJ1-1	NA	NA
CASSLDRLAGQETQYF	TGTGCCAGCAGCTTAGATCGGCTAGCGGGGCAAGAGACCCAGTACTTC	TRBV7-2	TRBJ2-5	NA	TRBD2
CASGDGGLAKNIQYF	TGTGCCAGCGGGGACGGGGGACTAGCCAAAAACATTCAGTACTTC	TRBV6-1	TRBJ2-4	NA	NA
CASSVEQGNEQFF	TGTGCCAGCAGCGTAGAACAGGGGAATGAGCAGTTCTTC	TRBV9	TRBJ2-1	NA	TRBD1
CASSYGLAGGNEQFF	TGTGCCAGCAGTTACGGACTAGCGGGGGGGAATGAGCAGTTCTTC	TRBV7-9	TRBJ2-1	once	TRBD2
CASSQRQGVRQPQHF	TGCGCCAGCAGCCAACGACAGGGGGTGAGGCAGCCCCAGCATTTT	TRBV4-3	TRBJ1-5	NA	TRBD1
CASSLARDIYGYTF	TGCGCCAGCAGCTTGGCCCGGGACATCTATGGCTACACCTTC	TRBV5-1	TRBJ1-2	NA	NA
CASSPGTGGRYGYTF	TGTGCCAGCAGCCCTGGGACAGGAGGGCGATATGGCTACACCTTC	TRBV9	TRBJ1-2	NA	TRBD1